A single sample is the source of the 30 T cell receptor beta chains below, sequenced in a study of CD8 T cells in ankylosing spondylitis. In TCRdb, the 5' RACE reads were re-called with MiXCR into one record per CDR3 protein. The table includes 150,000 or so distinct CDR3 sequences, 9.8% detected once. The source material was blood, either unsorted or a sorted T cell fraction (not recorded which). Receptors were obtained from a female donor with ankylosing spondylitis or in good health (not recorded which).

There are many counts of this clonotype. The chain couples TRBV20-1 to TRBJ1-1, with unresolved D. CDR1 and CDR2 (germline): DFQATT, SNEGSKA (reference sequence). This CDR3 comprises 13 residues. Trimming left V 5 bases short and J 1 base short, with 11 bases between. CDR3 sequence reads: CSALLRQNTEAFF. The CDR3, as DNA: TGCAGTGCTCTGCTTAGACAGAACACTGAAGCTTTCTTT.

This clonotype has ten or more counts. This rearrangement joins TRBV4-3 to TRBJ2-5; TRBD2 matches at 15 bases. The junction had 6 bases not matched to a gene; V was cut back by 6 bases and J by 4 bases. Germline lookup yields CDR1 LGHNA and CDR2 YSLEER. This CDR3 has 16 amino acids. CDR3 in DNA: TGCGCCAGCAGTCATCGGACTAGCGGGAGGGGAGAGACCCAGTACTTC. Residues: CASSHRTSGRGETQYF.

The chain carries TRBV12-3 or TRBV12-4 and TRBJ2-1; TRBD2 might be the D (5 bases). The CDR3 covers 14 residues. Trimming removed 3 bases at V and 8 bases at J, with 14 bases between. The CDR3 nucleotides read TGTGCCAGCAGTTTGGCGGGTAGCCCTGATGAGCAGTTCTTC. Protein: CASSLAGSPDEQFF.

This rearrangement joins TRBV29-1 to TRBJ2-2; 7 bases line up with TRBD1. Losses at the gene ends were 1 base for V and 3 bases for J; bases not matched to a gene: 2. The CDR3 loop spans 14 amino acids. The V gene's germline CDR1 is SQVTM and CDR2 ANQGSEA. Here the CDR3 reads CSVEAGTDTGELFF. The CDR3 DNA follows: TGCAGCGTTGAAGCAGGGACAGACACCGGGGAGCTGTTTTTT.

This clonotype showed up many times. The chain has TRBV12-3 or TRBV12-4 and TRBJ1-5; 9 bases agree with TRBD1. CDR3 size: 14 residues. The J segment lost 7 bases and the V segment lost 6 bases, leaving 7 bases of the junction unmatched. CDR3 bases: TGTGCCAGCAGGGCTGACAGGGGGTACCAGCCCCAGCATTTT. It is translated as CASRADRGYQPQHF.

V is TRBV27 and J is TRBJ2-5, with D possibly being TRBD2 (6 bases). Germline V gene data show CDR1 as MNHEY and CDR2 as SMNVEV (reference sequence). There are 14 residues in the CDR3. The V and J ends lost 2 bases and 5 bases respectively, with 12 bases between them. The CDR3 DNA reads as TGTGCCAGCAGTTTAGTAGCGGCTCGGGAGACCCAGTACTTC. This sequence encodes CASSLVAARETQYF.

This clonotype was detected only a few times. This chain joins TRBV24-1 and TRBJ2-1, with 16 bases fitting TRBD2. In germline, CDR1 is KGHDR, CDR2 SFDVKD. The CDR3 has 17 amino acids. J gave up 2 bases and V 9 bases, and 6 bases lay outside the gene matches. For the CDR3, the DNA is TGTGCCACCGAACCCGGGACTAGCGGGAGGGCCTACAATGAGCAGTTCTTC. It codes for CATEPGTSGRAYNEQFF.

The chain combines TRBV20-1 with TRBJ1-1; the D gene is possibly TRBD1 (5 bases). CDR3 size: 11 residues. The germline CDR1 and CDR2 sequences are DFQATT and SNEGSKA (reference sequence). V was pared by 3 bases and J by 7 bases, with 9 bases between. CDR3 region: CSASKGIEAFF. DNA for the CDR3: TGCAGTGCTAGCAAGGGGATTGAAGCTTTCTTT.

This clonotype appeared many times. V is TRBV11-2 and J is TRBJ2-3, with D unresolved. CDR1 and CDR2 from the germline V gene are SGHAT and FQNNGV. The CDR3 extends over 11 amino acids. The V end lost 6 bases, the J end lost 2 bases, and 3 bases lay between the germline ends. The CDR3 bases are TGTGCCAGCAGTGACACAGATACGCAGTATTTT. Its translation: CASSDTDTQYF.

The chain employs TRBV12-3 or TRBV12-4 and TRBJ1-4, with 7 bases aligning to TRBD1. V shed 6 bases, J shed 12 bases, and the junction held 16 bases outside the gene matches. This CDR3 is built from 15 residues. The CDR3, as DNA: TGTGCCAGCAGCCAGGACAGGTTCTTAATGAGGGAACTGTTTTTT. Amino acids: CASSQDRFLMRELFF.

This clonotype was detected only a few times. V and J are TRBV12-3 or TRBV12-4 and TRBJ1-5; D perhaps matches TRBD1 (6 bases). The CDR3 has 14 amino acids. V lost 7 bases and J lost 2, with 12 bases in between. In DNA form, the CDR3 reads TGTGCCAGCATTCTCGGGGGCGGCAATCAGCCCCAGCATTTT. Amino acid sequence: CASILGGGNQPQHF.

V usage is TRBV6-5 and J usage is TRBJ2-7; TRBD2 agrees at 9 bases. V dropped 7 bases and J dropped 5; count of bases not matched to a gene: 6. CDR3 size: 13 residues. The germline gives CDR1 MNHEY, CDR2 SVGAGI. This CDR3 reads CASTVSGSNEQYF. Written as DNA, the CDR3 is TGTGCCAGCACTGTTAGCGGGAGTAACGAGCAGTACTTC.

This chain uses TRBV20-1 with TRBJ1-2; tentatively, D is TRBD1 (6 bases). V was pared by 6 bases and J by 3 bases, with 14 bases between. CDR3 length: 13 amino acids. Germline CDR1 reads DFQATT; CDR2 reads SNEGSKA (reference sequence). CDR3 DNA: TGCAGTGCCAGGTACAGGGAGGACTATGGCTACACCTTC. This translates into CSARYREDYGYTF.

The chain is built from TRBV10-3 and TRBJ2-7; possibly TRBD1 for D (5 bases). Germline assignment: CDR1 ENHRY and CDR2 SYGVKD. CDR3 size: 13 residues. V was pared by 4 bases and J by 0 bases, with 7 bases between. The CDR3 coding sequence is TGTGCCATCAGTGGGGGCAACTCCTACGAGCAGTACTTC. It translates to CAISGGNSYEQYF.

This clonotype was recorded a few times. This sequence joins TRBV7-3 and TRBJ2-1; maybe TRBD1 (5 bases). There are 13 residues in the CDR3. From germline, CDR1 is SGHTA and CDR2 FQGTGA. The germline V and J ends were trimmed by 5 bases and 8 bases, with 13 bases remaining between them. The CDR3 spells CASSPGLGDEQFF. The CDR3 coding sequence is TGTGCCAGCAGCCCCGGCTTAGGGGATGAGCAGTTCTTC.

In this sample, this clonotype turned up a few times. The chain has TRBV4-3 and TRBJ1-2, with 12 bases fitting TRBD1. Germline lookup yields CDR1 LGHNA and CDR2 YSLEER. J gave up 5 bases and V 4 bases, and 8 bases lay outside the gene matches. CDR3 length: 16 amino acids. CDR3 coding DNA: TGCGCCAGCAGCCCGGGACAGGGGGCTTCGAGTTATGGCTACACCTTC. It yields the protein CASSPGQGASSYGYTF.

J is TRBJ1-2 and V is TRBV29-1, with D hard to call. Trimming removed 5 bases at V and 6 bases at J, with 7 bases between. Germline V gives CDR1 SQVTM, CDR2 ANQGSEA. The CDR3 is 10 amino acids. CDR3 coding DNA: TGCAGCGTTAAACATGATGGCTACACCTTC. Protein sequence: CSVKHDGYTF.

This chain connects TRBV7-8 to TRBJ2-7, with D maybe TRBD2 (7 bases). The germline V and J ends were trimmed by 4 bases and 4 bases, with 17 bases remaining between them. This CDR3 spans 15 amino acids. Germline V gives CDR1 SGHVS, CDR2 FQNEAQ. CDR3 nucleotides: TGTGCCAGCAGCTCCGATGGGAGGGGGGCTTACGAGCAGTACTTC. Its protein product is CASSSDGRGAYEQYF. The whole variable domain, filled in from reference TRBV7-8 and TRBJ2-7, reads GAGVSQSPRYKVAKRGQDVALRCDPISGHVSLFWYQQALGQGPEFLTYFQNEAQLDKSGLPSDRFFAERPEGSVSTLKIQRTQQEDSAVYLCASSSDGRGAYEQYFGPGTRLTVT.

J is TRBJ2-1 and V is TRBV27, with 9 bases fitting TRBD2. The CDR3 has 17 amino acids. Germline V CDR1 and CDR2: MNHEY, SMNVEV (reference sequence). The J segment lost 8 bases and the V segment lost 5 bases, leaving 16 bases of the junction unmatched. CDR3 DNA: TGTGCCAGCAGTCTGCTCTCTAGCGGGAAGGTGCACCATGAGCAGTTCTTC. Translation: CASSLLSSGKVHHEQFF.

This clonotype occurred a few times. DNA for the CDR3: TGTGCCAGCAGCTTAGGGGACCGGCAGCGGGAGACCCAGTACTTC. Translating it yields CASSLGDRQRETQYF. The V gene is TRBV11-2, the J gene TRBJ2-5; D is tentatively TRBD1 or TRBD2 (5 bases each). The V end lost 1 base, the J end lost 5 bases, and 14 bases lay between the germline ends. CDR3 length: 15 amino acids. Germline loops: CDR1 SGHAT, CDR2 FQNNGV.

The rearrangement uses TRBV6-5 and TRBJ2-7, with D perhaps given as TRBD1 or TRBD2 (5 bases each). Germline V gene lookup returns CDR1 MNHEY and CDR2 SVGAGI. The CDR3 is made up of 14 amino acids. Trimming left V 0 bases short and J 2 bases short, with 8 bases between. For the CDR3, the DNA is TGTGCCAGCAGTTACTCGGGGGTACCCTACGAGCAGTACTTC. Amino acid sequence: CASSYSGVPYEQYF.

This clonotype was seen more than once but under ten times. This sequence joins TRBV7-9 and TRBJ2-1, with 8 bases matching TRBD2. Trimming took 5 bases from V and 7 from J; bases not matched to a gene: 10. Germline CDR1 is SEHNR and CDR2 is FQNEAQ (reference sequence). The CDR3 is made up of 15 amino acids. CDR3 coding DNA: TGTGCCAGCAGCCTGGGGACTAGTTCCGGAAATGAGCAGTTCTTC. Protein sequence: CASSLGTSSGNEQFF.

This clonotype was seen only a few times. The J gene is TRBJ1-2, the V gene TRBV27; TRBD1 agrees at 7 bases. V dropped 6 bases and J dropped 4; count of bases not matched to a gene: 14. The CDR3 is 16 amino acids. Per germline, CDR1 MNHEY and CDR2 SMNVEV (reference sequence). The CDR3 here is CASSAADRLEFYGYTF. CDR3 in DNA: TGTGCCAGCAGCGCCGCGGACAGGTTAGAATTCTATGGCTACACCTTC.

The table lists this clonotype with many counts. The chain links TRBV7-9 to TRBJ2-7; 9 bases match TRBD2. With V trimmed by 0 bases and J by 3 bases, 9 bases remained unmatched. The CDR3 is made up of 17 amino acids. Germline assignment: CDR1 SEHNR and CDR2 FQNEAQ (reference sequence). DNA of the CDR3: TGTGCCAGCAGCTTAGCGATTAGGCTAGCGGGGAACTACGAGCAGTACTTC. This translates into CASSLAIRLAGNYEQYF.

This clonotype was counted only a few times. V usage is TRBV6-2 or TRBV6-3 and J usage is TRBJ1-1; possibly TRBD1 for D (5 bases). Trimming took 6 bases from V and 6 from J, leaving 20 bases between them. CDR1 is MNHEY, CDR2 SVGEGT, per germline. The CDR3 covers 15 residues. CDR3 DNA: TGTGCCAGCAGACTCCCCGGGACTCCGGGAGCTGAAGCTTTCTTT. It codes for CASRLPGTPGAEAFF.

The V and J genes are TRBV7-8 and TRBJ1-5; D gene ambiguous. There are 12 residues in the CDR3. Germline CDR1 reads SGHVS; CDR2 reads FQNEAQ. V was cut by 0 bases and J by 7 bases, with 4 bases left in between. The CDR3 sequence: CASSLARQPQHF. The CDR3 DNA reads TGTGCCAGCAGCTTAGCGCGCCAGCCCCAGCATTTT.

The rearrangement uses TRBV12-3 or TRBV12-4 and TRBJ2-1, with 9 bases identical to TRBD2. The CDR3 loop spans 15 amino acids. With V trimmed by 7 bases and J by 8 bases, 12 bases remained unmatched. The CDR3: CASTPGSGSRHEQFF. CDR3 in DNA: TGTGCCAGCACACCGGGTAGCGGGAGCAGGCATGAGCAGTTCTTC.

This rearrangement joins TRBV12-3 or TRBV12-4 to TRBJ2-3, with D maybe TRBD2 (6 bases). The CDR3 has 16 amino acids. Trimming removed 1 base at V and 5 bases at J, with 16 bases between. CDR3 sequence reads: CASSLELTGAVDTQYF. The CDR3 DNA sequence: TGTGCCAGCAGTTTAGAGTTAACGGGAGCCGTAGATACGCAGTATTTT.

In this sample, this clonotype turned up a few times. The chain joins TRBV6-1 to TRBJ1-5; 10 bases line up with TRBD1. Germline values: CDR1 MNHNS, CDR2 SASEGT. The trim removed 5 bases at V and 4 bases at J, leaving 2 bases unmatched. The CDR3 sequence is 14 residues long. This CDR3 reads CASSRTGGNQPQHF. The CDR3 DNA follows: TGTGCCAGCAGTCGGACAGGGGGTAATCAGCCCCAGCATTTT.

A few counts support this clonotype. The CDR3 DNA sequence: TGCGCCAGCAGCCAAGATCCCGGACTAGCTATGGCCGGGGAGCTGTTTTTT. Translated: CASSQDPGLAMAGELFF. V is TRBV4-3 and J is TRBJ2-2; 8 nucleotides agree with TRBD2. V lost 0 bases and J lost 6; bases outside the gene matches: 9. CDR3 length: 17 residues. CDR1 and CDR2 (germline): LGHNA, YSLEER.